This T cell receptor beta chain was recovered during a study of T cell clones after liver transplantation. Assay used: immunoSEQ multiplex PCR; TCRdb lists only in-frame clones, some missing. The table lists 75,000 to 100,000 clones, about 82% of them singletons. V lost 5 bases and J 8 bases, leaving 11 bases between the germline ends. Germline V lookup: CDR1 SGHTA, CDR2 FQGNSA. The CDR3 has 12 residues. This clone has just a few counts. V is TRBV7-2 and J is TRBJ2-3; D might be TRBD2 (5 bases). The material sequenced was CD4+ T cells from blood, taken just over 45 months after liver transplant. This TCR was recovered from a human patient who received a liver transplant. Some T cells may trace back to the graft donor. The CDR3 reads CASSAGLRTQYF. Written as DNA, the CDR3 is TGTGCCAGCAGCGCAGGACTTCGTACGCAGTATTTT.